This is a list of T cell receptor beta chains from one sample in a study of graft-versus-host responses after intestinal transplantation. The table came from immunoSEQ multiplex PCR; TCRdb's copy has only in-frame clones and leaves some out. Seen here are roughly 56,000 clones, around nine tenths observed once, and the top ten hold 2.7%. Sequenced here: PBMCs, sampled approximately four months after intestinal transplantation. All receptors derive from a human patient who received an intestinal transplant, so some T cells may come from the graft donor. CDR3s include the opening cysteine and the closing phenylalanine or tryptophan. The D gene is left open where the match is weak. The size of a clone is reported for some rows only, either as once, few or many, or as a class for expanded clones.

j_call | d_call | v_call | clone_size | cdr3_aa | cdr3_nt
TRBJ1-1 | TRBD1 | TRBV28 | - | CAAGGQGASAFF | TGTGCCGCTGGGGGACAGGGGGCTTCGGCTTTCTTT
TRBJ2-3 | TRBD2 | TRBV5-1 | - | CASSLGRLAGGGTDTQYF | TGCGCCAGCAGCTTGGGCCGACTAGCGGGGGGAGGTACAGATACGCAGTATTTT
TRBJ2-7 | - | TRBV2 | - | CASLYPTGSRSYEQYF | TGTGCCAGCCTCTACCCGACAGGAAGCCGCTCCTACGAGCAGTACTTC
TRBJ2-5 | - | TRBV4-1 | - | CASSHPEGNYVEETQYF | TGCGCCAGCAGCCACCCCGAGGGAAACTACGTCGAAGAGACCCAGTACTTC
TRBJ2-4 | - | TRBV28 | - | CASEQSGAVIQYF | TGTGCCAGCGAGCAGTCTGGGGCCGTTATTCAGTACTTC
TRBJ2-7 | - | TRBV7-8 | - | CASSYGPGRSYEQYF | TGTGCCAGCAGCTACGGGCCAGGGAGGTCCTACGAGCAGTACTTC
TRBJ2-7 | TRBD2 | TRBV4-1 | - | CASSPPWASGGDEQYF | TGCGCCAGCAGCCCACCCTGGGCTAGCGGGGGGGACGAGCAGTACTTC
TRBJ2-5 | - | TRBV14 | - | CASREGGRETQYF | TGTGCCAGCCGAGAAGGCGGGCGAGAGACCCAGTACTTC
TRBJ2-1 | - | TRBV7-9 | - | CASSFNNEQFF | TGTGCCAGCAGCTTCAACAATGAGCAGTTCTTC
TRBJ2-7 | TRBD1 | TRBV27 | - | CASSSGQGSYEQYF | TGTGCCAGCAGTTCGGGACAGGGCTCCTACGAGCAGTACTTC
TRBJ2-4 | - | TRBV5-1 | - | CASSLKPLAKNIQYF | TGCGCCAGCAGCTTAAAACCTTTAGCCAAAAACATTCAGTACTTC
TRBJ1-4 | TRBD1 | TRBV2 | - | CASSEGDRDNEKLFF | TGTGCCAGCAGTGAAGGGGACAGGGATAATGAAAAACTGTTTTTT
TRBJ1-2 | TRBD1 | TRBV5-6 | - | CASSWGQSVNYGYTF | TGTGCCAGCAGCTGGGGACAGAGCGTTAACTATGGCTACACCTTC
TRBJ1-5 | - | TRBV10-3 | - | CAISDRGNSNQPQHF | TGTGCCATCAGTGATCGGGGTAATAGCAATCAGCCCCAGCATTTT
TRBJ2-7 | TRBD1 | TRBV4-1 | - | CASSQVRQGVYEQYF | TGCGCCAGCAGCCAGGTTAGACAGGGGGTGTACGAGCAGTACTTC
TRBJ2-7 | - | TRBV15 | - | CATSRDNAGQQYF | TGTGCCACCAGCAGAGATAACGCTGGACAGCAGTACTTC
TRBJ2-7 | - | TRBV18 | - | CASSPDALTPYEQYF | TGTGCCAGCTCACCGGACGCCCTGACCCCCTACGAGCAGTACTTC
TRBJ2-1 | TRBD1 | TRBV27 | - | CASSPDRGPYNEQFF | TGTGCCAGCTCCCCGGACAGGGGGCCCTACAATGAGCAGTTCTTC
TRBJ2-5 | - | TRBV11-1 | - | CASSFPLAREQYF | TGTGCCAGCAGCTTTCCGCTAGCCAGAGAGCAGTACTTC
TRBJ1-5 | TRBD1 | TRBV5-5 | - | CASSPGQINQPQHF | TGTGCCAGCAGCCCGGGACAGATAAATCAGCCCCAGCATTTT
TRBJ1-2 | - | TRBV6-1 | - | CASRGRMRGYGYTF | TGTGCCAGCAGGGGACGGATGAGGGGCTATGGCTACACCTTC
TRBJ2-1 | - | TRBV7-6 | - | CASSLSRDGKGNEQFF | TGTGCCAGCAGCTTAAGCCGGGACGGTAAAGGTAATGAGCAGTTCTTC
TRBJ2-3 | - | TRBV6-6 | - | CASSYFLVDTQYF | TGTGCCAGCAGTTACTTCCTAGTAGACACGCAGTATTTT
TRBJ2-7 | - | TRBV19 | once | CASSIAPLAKYEQYF | TGTGCCAGTAGTATAGCCCCCCTAGCGAAGTACGAGCAGTACTTC
TRBJ1-4 | - | TRBV5-6 | - | CASSRQETNEKLFF | TGTGCCAGCAGCCGTCAAGAAACTAATGAAAAACTGTTTTTT
TRBJ2-3 | TRBD2 | TRBV15 | - | CATSRKTGGQGDTQYF | TGTGCCACCAGCAGAAAAACGGGGGGGCAGGGAGATACGCAGTATTTT
TRBJ1-1 | - | TRBV11-2 | - | CASSLWQGITRMNTEAFF | TGTGCCAGCAGCTTATGGCAGGGGATAACACGGATGAACACTGAAGCTTTCTTT
TRBJ1-2 | - | TRBV7-9 | - | CASSLARDYGYTF | TGTGCCAGCAGCTTAGCCAGGGACTATGGCTACACCTTC
TRBJ2-1 | TRBD2 | TRBV19 | few | CASRGGGSSYNEQFF | TGTGCCAGTAGGGGCGGGGGGAGCTCCTACAATGAGCAGTTCTTC
TRBJ1-5 | - | TRBV28 | - | CASTWRGQPQHF | TGTGCCAGCACCTGGAGGGGACAGCCCCAGCATTTT
TRBJ1-5 | - | TRBV5-6 | - | CASSFGRSNQPQHF | TGTGCCAGCAGTTTTGGTAGAAGCAATCAGCCCCAGCATTTT
TRBJ2-3 | TRBD1 | TRBV12-5 | - | CASGSGDRGFADTQYF | TGTGCTAGTGGTTCCGGGGACAGGGGGTTTGCAGATACGCAGTATTTT
TRBJ2-7 | - | TRBV19 | once | CASSIGLTEGEQYF | TGTGCCAGTAGTATAGGCCTGACCGAGGGCGAGCAGTACTTC
TRBJ1-6 | - | TRBV11-1 | - | CASSLSSYNSPLHF | TGTGCCAGCAGCTTATCATCCTATAATTCACCCCTCCACTTT
TRBJ2-7 | - | TRBV19 | - | CASSPGIRAYEQYF | TGTGCCAGTTCACCCGGGATCAGGGCCTACGAGCAGTACTTC
TRBJ2-7 | - | TRBV6-1 | - | CASSHDTPYEQYF | TGTGCCAGCAGCCACGACACCCCCTACGAGCAGTACTTC
TRBJ2-1 | TRBD2 | TRBV7-9 | - | CASSFGTSDYNEQFF | TGTGCCAGCAGCTTCGGGACTAGCGACTACAATGAGCAGTTCTTC
TRBJ1-1 | - | TRBV4-1 | - | CASSLRYPTNTEAFF | TGCGCCAGCAGCCTAAGATACCCTACTAACACTGAAGCTTTCTTT
TRBJ2-5 | - | TRBV5-1 | - | CASSHRPQETQYF | TGCGCCAGCAGCCATCGCCCCCAAGAGACCCAGTACTTC
TRBJ1-1 | - | TRBV7-9 | - | CASSLVDEGTEAFF | TGTGCCAGCAGCTTAGTGGACGAAGGCACTGAAGCTTTCTTT
TRBJ2-2 | - | TRBV7-2 | - | CASSLGAHTGELFF | TGTGCCAGCAGCTTAGGAGCCCACACCGGGGAGCTGTTTTTT
TRBJ2-7 | - | TRBV7-9 | - | CASSSQASEQYF | TGTGCCAGCAGCTCCCAGGCGAGCGAGCAGTACTTC
TRBJ2-1 | TRBD1 | TRBV27 | - | CASRDTGVSSYNEQFF | TGTGCCAGCAGAGACACAGGGGTAAGCTCCTACAATGAGCAGTTCTTC
TRBJ2-5 | TRBD1 | TRBV19 | once | CASGDRTETQYF | TGTGCCAGTGGGGACAGGACCGAGACCCAGTACTTC
TRBJ1-2 | - | TRBV6-6 | - | CASSYGAGRDYGYTF | TGTGCCAGCAGTTACGGGGCAGGGAGGGACTATGGCTACACCTTC
TRBJ2-7 | - | TRBV2 | - | CASNWASVRLYEQYF | TGTGCCAGCAATTGGGCTAGCGTGAGACTCTACGAGCAGTACTTC